This entry lists 9 T cell receptor beta chains sequenced from one sample in a study of blood T cell repertoires in COVID-19 (dated by TCRdb to between 2020 and 2021). Libraries were built with the immunoSEQ multiplex PCR assay. Sourced from immuneACCESS, this table was stored by TCRdb with only in-frame sequences that have V and J called. A share of the clones is absent; for the studies checked, an unresolved V gene accounts for under half, and the remainder has no known explanation. The sample table shows about 25,000 clones, and almost 90% are seen once. The ten largest clones take up about 16% of the sample. The sample was peripheral blood. The origin of the receptors is a man aged 70 or older with acute or convalescent COVID-19.

This clone occurred once. The chain couples TRBV7-9 to TRBJ1-4, with 7 bases that match TRBD1. Germline V gives CDR1 SEHNR, CDR2 FQNEAQ (reference sequence). The CDR3 has 16 amino acids. V lost 4 bases and J lost 7; bases outside the gene matches: 12. The DNA for the CDR3 is TGTGCCAGCAGCTCTGGACAGGCAGGAATTGTTGAAAAACTGTTTTTT. Translating it yields CASSSGQAGIVEKLFF.

The chain has TRBV15 and TRBJ1-1; unclear D gene. Germline CDR1 and CDR2: LNHNV and YYDKDF (reference sequence). The CDR3 runs 15 residues. Trimming removed 0 bases from V and 1 base from J, with 9 bases in between. CDR3 loop: CATSREGRENTEAFF. The CDR3 DNA reads as TGTGCCACCAGCAGAGAGGGGAGGGAGAACACTGAAGCTTTCTTT.

The chain uses TRBV19 and TRBJ2-7, with 10 bases that match TRBD1. The germline gives CDR1 LNHDA, CDR2 SQIVND (reference sequence). The CDR3 runs 14 residues. With V trimmed by 6 bases and J by 3 bases, 5 bases remained unmatched. This CDR3 is CASRSGTGDYEQYF. In DNA, the CDR3 is TGTGCCAGTAGATCCGGGACAGGGGACTACGAGCAGTACTTC.

Written as DNA, the CDR3 is TGCGCCAGCAGTCAATGTCAACCTCCACAGGGCCCCTCTCGTCAGCCCCAGCATTTT. Protein product: CASSQCQPPQGPSRQPQHF. This chain uses TRBV23-1 with TRBJ1-5, with TRBD1 as a possible D gene (6 bases). TRBV23-1 is filed as an ORF, its function uncertain. Trimming shortened V by 1 base and J by 6 bases, and 25 bases separated the two germline ends. The CDR3 runs to 19 residues.

The V and J genes are TRBV13 and TRBJ2-7; the D is unclear. Germline assignment: CDR1 PRHDT and CDR2 FYEKMQ (reference sequence). V lost 3 bases and J lost 3, with 9 bases in between. There are 13 residues in the CDR3. DNA for the CDR3: TGTGCCAGCAGCTTTGGGCGAAGCTACGAGCAGTACTTC. Protein: CASSFGRSYEQYF.

The chain combines TRBV7-8 with TRBJ1-5, with D possibly TRBD1 on 6 matching bases. The CDR3 loop spans 15 amino acids. Germline values: CDR1 SGHVS, CDR2 FQNEAQ. V gave up 4 bases and J gave up 4 bases, with 14 bases separating them. CDR3 loop: CASSYLPRGNQPQHF. CDR3 DNA sequence: TGTGCCAGCAGCTACCTCCCGAGGGGGAATCAGCCCCAGCATTTT.

The rearrangement links TRBV7-2 to TRBJ2-5, with TRBD2 matching over 8 bases. V lost 1 base to trimming and J lost 2 bases; unmatched junction nucleotides: 9. Looked up from germline, CDR1 is SGHTA and CDR2 is FQGNSA. This CDR3 has 17 amino acids. CDR3 nucleotide sequence: TGTGCCAGCAGCTTAGGGCCCCCAGCGGGGGTACAAGAGACCCAGTACTTC. Its translation: CASSLGPPAGVQETQYF.

The chain recombines TRBV5-1 with TRBJ1-1; tentatively, D is TRBD1 (5 bases). Trimming cost V 0 bases and J 1 base, with 10 bases left between them. Germline V CDR1 and CDR2: SGHRS, YFSETQ. The CDR3 has 15 residues. In nucleotides, the CDR3 is TGCGCCAGCAGCTTGGGACAGCCGCCGAACACTGAAGCTTTCTTT. As protein: CASSLGQPPNTEAFF.

The V and J genes are TRBV5-1 and TRBJ2-1, with 7 bases identical to TRBD1. Germline V gene lookup returns CDR1 SGHRS and CDR2 YFSETQ. The CDR3 covers 15 residues. V was pared by 3 bases and J by 5 bases, with 8 bases of the junction left unmatched. CDR3 sequence: CASSSQSTGNNEQFF. Written as DNA, the CDR3 is TGCGCCAGCAGCTCCCAGTCGACAGGGAACAATGAGCAGTTCTTC.